Detailed here is one T cell receptor beta chain. This sample stems from a study of neoadjuvant anti-PD-1 for oral cavity cancer. Two replicates per tumor sample, mostly from 4.8 ug of genomic DNA. Sequenced by immunoSEQ multiplex PCR; TCRdb stores in-frame clones only, minus some. Of around 12,000 clones in the sample, around three fifths were seen once. The CDR3 length is 15 residues. The V gene end was trimmed by 2 bases and the J gene end by 5 bases; junction bases not matched to a gene: 4. CDR1 SEHNR and CDR2 FQNEAQ come from the germline V gene (reference sequence). The sequencing here drew on tumor tissue, taken before nivolumab (anti-PD-1) treatment. The clonotype comes from a person aged 35 to 85 with oral cavity squamous cell carcinoma. V is TRBV7-9 and J is TRBJ2-1, with TRBD2 matching over 9 bases. CDR3 protein: CASSLTSGRHNEQFF. Written as DNA, the CDR3 is TGTGCCAGCAGCTTAACCAGCGGGAGGCACAATGAGCAGTTCTTC.